One TCR beta chain is described in this entry. Its target antigen remains unknown. No much larger clone is present one base from it, and per-base qualities are unavailable. TCRbeta CDR3 regions were amplified from genomic DNA by means of the immunoSEQ Assay, a bias-controlled multiplex PCR. In the original analysis: The number of nucleated cells in each sample was estimated by amplification of reference gene primers within the assay. Sequence reads were collapsed and filtered to measure the absolute abundance of every unique TCRbeta CDR3 rearrangement. For each sample, productive Simpson clonality was calculated as the square root of Simpson's diversity index across productive rearrangements. TCRdb stores this immuneACCESS table with in-frame sequences only. Part of the clones is absent; in the studies checked, under half of the shortfall reflects unresolved V genes, and no reason is known for the rest. Clone size and V and J calls were adopted from that table, with D and trimming inferred from the DNA. This sample is represented by roughly 75,000 clones; approximately 80% of them were singletons. The ten largest clones represent approximately 30% of the sample.

These data are taken from a study of blood T cell repertoires in COVID-19 (dated by TCRdb to about 2020). Background on the whole study: The collaborator samples originated in the United States, Italy and Spain and spanned the acute and convalescent phases of COVID-19. Nearly every sample came with metadata listing a de-identified subject ID, COVID-19 status, age in years and sex. Where available, HLA class I and class II types were obtained from metadata supplied by the sample provider rather than from assay-based typing. The samples were drawn from the first 160 participants of the ongoing ImmuneRACE study and from under 1,500 subjects provided by 6 global collaborators. Subjects who had been exposed to COVID-19, were actively infected with it, or had recovered from it provided the deeply sampled blood TCRbeta repertoires that made up the dataset. The prospective study material was composed of cDNA or gDNA derived from T cells, B-cell-depleted T cells, or PBMCs. The repertoires were released in a freely available public database meant as a resource for research on the immune response to SARS-CoV-2. Overall study results and their limits: The amount of clinical and demographic metadata varied by source and participant and was provided uncurated.

Whole blood was collected in K2EDTA tubes by collaborating institutions according to the institutions' own protocols. For TCRbeta analysis, collaborators shipped samples as frozen whole blood, isolated PBMCs, or DNA extracted from either of those sample types. Material for sequencing was peripheral blood. The source is a man aged 65 to 85 with acute or convalescent COVID-19.

CDR3 loop: CASSQEGAGGGGANVLTF. The DNA is as follows: TGCGCCAGCAGCCAAGAGGGAGCGGGAGGGGGAGGGGCCAACGTCCTGACTTTC. This chain is built from TRBV4-1 and TRBJ2-6, and 10 bases in between align with TRBD2. CDR1 MGHRA and CDR2 YSYEKL are derived from the germline V gene. From V the trimming removes 0 bases and from J it removes 4 bases, while the gene matches leave 6 bases of the junction unaccounted for. From the cysteine up to the phenylalanine, the CDR3 has a length of 18 residues. Only the CDR3 portion is preserved as DNA: 54 bases, with reading frame beginning at the first base.